The 21 T cell receptor beta chains listed next were all sequenced from one sample in a study of T cell repertoires in cytomegalovirus infection. TCRdb re-derived calls from the reads in MiXCR, one entry per CDR3 protein. Of 360,000 or so distinct CDR3 sequences in the sample, about a third were seen once. The antigens of these receptors remain unknown. This specimen consisted of cultured PBMCs, obtained from culture after CMV antigen stimulation. The receptors were sampled from a human donor in good health (CMV status not recorded). Some clones in this sample may be carry-over from other donors' samples.

The chain couples TRBV7-8 to TRBJ2-1, with 11 nucleotides matching TRBD2. The V gene's germline CDR1 is SGHVS and CDR2 FQNEAQ. Losses at the gene ends were 3 bases for V and 5 bases for J; bases not matched to a gene: 3. This CDR3 is 15 amino acids long. The CDR3 here is CASSFGTSGNNEQFF. CDR3 nucleotides: TGTGCCAGCAGCTTCGGGACTAGCGGCAACAATGAGCAGTTCTTC.

The V gene is TRBV28, the J gene TRBJ2-7; 9 positions agree with TRBD1. This CDR3 comprises 19 residues. Germline-derived CDR1 and CDR2 are MDHEN and SYDVKM. V lost 5 bases, J lost 4 bases, and 21 bases stayed unmatched. The chain's CDR3 is CASSAPGQGLPLLGYEQYF. CDR3 sequence (DNA): TGTGCCAGCAGTGCCCCGGGACAGGGACTTCCTCTTTTAGGTTACGAGCAGTACTTC.

V is TRBV12-3 or TRBV12-4 and J is TRBJ2-7; D is ambiguous. The V end was cut by 2 bases, the J end by 6 bases, with 8 bases between. There are 12 residues in the CDR3. For the CDR3, the DNA is TGTGCCAGCAGTTTATCCAGAGGCGAGCAGTACTTC. This codes for CASSLSRGEQYF.

The rearrangement joins TRBV7-9 to TRBJ2-7, with 15 bases lining up with TRBD2. With V trimmed by 5 bases and J by 6 bases, 5 bases remained unmatched. CDR1 and CDR2 from the germline V gene are SEHNR and FQNEAQ (reference sequence). CDR3 length: 15 amino acids. CDR3 coding DNA: TGTGCCAGCAGCCTACCGGGACTAGCGGGAGGCGAGCAGTACTTC. It encodes CASSLPGLAGGEQYF.

There are a few counts of this clonotype. V is TRBV29-1 and J is TRBJ1-6, with D hard to call. Trimming removed 5 bases from V and 0 bases from J, with 11 bases in between. The germline V gene encodes CDR1 SQVTM and CDR2 ANQGSEA. The CDR3 loop spans 15 amino acids. CDR3 nucleotide sequence: TGCAGCGTTCAGATGGAAAGCTCCTATAATTCACCCCTCCACTTT. Protein sequence: CSVQMESSYNSPLHF. Full variable domain (outside the CDR3, taken from reference TRBV29-1 and TRBJ1-6): SAVISQKPSRDICQRGTSLTIQCQVDSQVTMMFWYRQQPGQSLTLIATANQGSEATYESGFVIDKFPISRPNLTFSTLTVSNMSPEDSSIYLCSVQMESSYNSPLHFGNGTRLTVT.

This clonotype was seen only once. This chain joins TRBV6-8 and TRBJ2-7; 7 positions agree with TRBD2. The ends lost 6 bases at V and 5 bases at J; junction bases unmatched: 13. The germline CDR1 and CDR2 sequences are MNHGY and SAAAGT. CDR3 length: 15 residues. The CDR3 region is CASRTWTNGRNEQYF. CDR3 DNA sequence: TGTGCCAGCAGAACCTGGACTAACGGGAGGAACGAGCAGTACTTC.

This clonotype appeared a few times. The chain has TRBV11-2 and TRBJ2-5, with D uncertain. Germline lookup yields CDR1 SGHAT and CDR2 FQNNGV. Trimming cost V 3 bases and J 3 bases, with 8 bases left between them. This CDR3 is 13 amino acids long. CDR3 sequence: CASSFYGEETQYF. CDR3 in DNA: TGTGCCAGCAGCTTTTATGGAGAAGAGACCCAGTACTTC.

In this sample, this clonotype turned up many times. The chain has TRBV7-2 and TRBJ1-2; D not resolved. The CDR3 length is 14 residues. Trimming cost V 3 bases and J 5 bases, with 13 bases left between them. Germline V gives CDR1 SGHTA, CDR2 FQGNSA. CDR3 in amino acids: CASSFTFGTYGYTF. DNA of the CDR3: TGTGCCAGCAGCTTCACCTTCGGCACATATGGCTACACCTTC. The complete variable domain, with remaining parts taken from reference TRBV7-2 and TRBJ1-2, reads GAGVSQSPSNKVTEKGKDVELRCDPISGHTALYWYRQSLGQGLEFLIYFQGNSAPDKSGLPSDRFSAERTGGSVSTLTIQRTQQEDSAVYLCASSFTFGTYGYTFGSGTRLTVV.

The table lists this clonotype with a few counts. The chain employs TRBV7-8 and TRBJ2-1; 7 nucleotides match TRBD2. V was pared by 1 base and J by 13 bases, with 7 bases of the junction left unmatched. This CDR3 region has 13 residues. Per the germline V gene, CDR1 is SGHVS and CDR2 is FQNEAQ. Written as DNA, the CDR3 is TGTGCCAGCAGCTTAGGGACTAGAGATCGTCAGTTCTTC. Translation gives CASSLGTRDRQFF.

In its sample, this clonotype was seen many times. V is TRBV5-4 and J is TRBJ2-3, with D unresolved. Germline assignment: CDR1 SGHNT and CDR2 YYREEE (reference sequence). The V and J ends lost 5 bases and 4 bases respectively, with 14 bases between them. The CDR3 is made up of 14 amino acids. Here the CDR3 reads CASRSGRLPDTQYF. Written as DNA, the CDR3 is TGTGCCAGCAGGTCGGGTCGTTTGCCAGATACGCAGTATTTT. Combining the CDR3 with reference TRBV5-4 and TRBJ2-3 gives the whole variable domain ETGVTQSPTHLIKTRGQQVTLRCSSQSGHNTVSWYQQALGQGPQFIFQYYREEENGRGNFPPRFSGLQFPNYSSELNVNALELDDSALYLCASRSGRLPDTQYFGPGTRLTVL.

In its sample, this clonotype was seen a few times. V gene TRBV5-6 combines with J gene TRBJ2-2; D possibly corresponds to TRBD2 (6 bases). This CDR3 comprises 14 residues. V shed 5 bases and J shed 8 bases, with 16 bases lying between them. CDR1 is SGHDT and CDR2 is YYEEEE in the germline V gene. CDR3 loop: CASSETSGWGELFF. The CDR3 nucleotides read TGTGCCAGCAGTGAGACCAGCGGGTGGGGGGAGCTGTTTTTT.

The V call is TRBV29-1, the J call TRBJ1-1, with a weak D call TRBD1 (5 bases). Germline CDR1 and CDR2: SQVTM and ANQGSEA. The CDR3 runs to 13 residues. Trimming removed 1 base from V and 5 bases from J, with 11 bases in between. CDR3 residues: CSVEGQGRTEAFF. The CDR3 nucleotides read TGCAGCGTTGAAGGGCAGGGTAGAACTGAAGCTTTCTTT.

The V gene is TRBV7-2, the J gene TRBJ2-3, with D hard to call. The ends were cut back, 5 bases at V and 2 bases at J, with 11 bases in the middle. The CDR3 length is 14 residues. The germline gives CDR1 SGHTA, CDR2 FQGNSA. Here the CDR3 reads CASSLSADTDTQYF. Here the CDR3 DNA reads TGTGCCAGCAGCCTGAGCGCGGACACAGATACGCAGTATTTT.

By proportion, this clonotype is medium-sized. The chain combines TRBV7-2 with TRBJ2-1, with TRBD2 identical over 11 bases. Germline V CDR1 and CDR2: SGHTA, FQGNSA. This CDR3 spans 16 amino acids. V trimming: 5 bases; J trimming: 6 bases; junction bases outside the gene matches: 9. CDR3 sequence: CASSPSIAGGGNEQFF. CDR3 in DNA: TGTGCCAGCAGCCCGTCAATAGCGGGGGGGGGCAATGAGCAGTTCTTC.

The chain carries TRBV4-3 and TRBJ2-7; D is unclear. The CDR3 spans 17 residues. V gave up 0 bases and J gave up 3 bases, with 18 bases separating them. CDR1 is LGHNA, CDR2 YSLEER, per germline. Here the CDR3 reads CASSQELLPIGVYEQYF. Written as DNA, the CDR3 is TGCGCCAGCAGCCAAGAGCTTCTACCGATCGGAGTCTACGAGCAGTACTTC.

The chain couples TRBV4-1 to TRBJ2-3; no firm D call. This CDR3 has 13 amino acids. Germline CDR1 and CDR2: MGHRA and YSYEKL. V lost 2 bases to trimming and J lost 0 bases, with 3 bases between them. DNA of the CDR3: TGCGCCAGCAGCCAACTCAGCACAGATACGCAGTATTTT. Translating it yields CASSQLSTDTQYF.

This sequence joins TRBV2 and TRBJ2-1; D gene uncertain. V lost 6 bases and J 4 bases, leaving 10 bases between the germline ends. The germline gives CDR1 SNHLY, CDR2 FYNNEI. The CDR3 length is 13 residues. The DNA for the CDR3 is TGTGCCAGCAGCCGCACTACTTACAATGAGCAGTTCTTC. It specifies CASSRTTYNEQFF.

The sample holds a few counts of this clonotype. V usage is TRBV7-6 and J usage is TRBJ1-4; no reliable D call. V was clipped by 1 base and J by 7 bases, with 10 bases between them. This CDR3 is built from 14 residues. CDR1 and CDR2 from the germline V gene are SGHVS and FNYEAQ. The CDR3 bases are TGTGCCAGCAGCTTAGGGCCGGCGGGTGAAAAACTGTTTTTT. Amino acids: CASSLGPAGEKLFF. The full variable domain, its missing parts supplied by reference TRBV7-6 and TRBJ1-4, is GAGVSQSPRYKVTKRGQDVALRCDPISGHVSLYWYRQALGQGPEFLTYFNYEAQQDKSGLPNDRFSAERPEGSISTLTIQRTEQRDSAMYRCASSLGPAGEKLFFGSGTQLSVL.

The table lists this clonotype with a count of one. The rearrangement links TRBV12-3 or TRBV12-4 to TRBJ1-4; possible D gene TRBD1, 5 bases. V was pared by 3 bases and J by 3 bases, with 11 bases between. The CDR3 extends over 15 amino acids. CDR3 sequence reads: CASSFEPGPNEKLFF. For the CDR3, the DNA is TGTGCCAGCAGTTTTGAGCCAGGGCCTAATGAAAAACTGTTTTTT.

The chain links TRBV20-1 to TRBJ2-1, with 12 bases fitting TRBD2. This CDR3 has 15 residues. Germline trimming cut 4 bases from V and 12 bases from J; bases unmatched to any gene: 13. Germline V gives CDR1 DFQATT, CDR2 SNEGSKA (reference sequence). CDR3 loop: CSATWTSGTDRGQFF. CDR3 DNA: TGCAGTGCTACGTGGACTAGCGGGACCGATAGGGGGCAGTTCTTC.

This sequence joins TRBV5-6 and TRBJ2-7; the D is unclear. Trimming stripped 2 bases from V and 3 bases from J, with 12 bases between. CDR1 and CDR2 from the germline V gene are SGHDT and YYEEEE. The length of the CDR3 is 14 residues. The CDR3 sequence is CASSLLVGFYEQYF. The CDR3, as DNA: TGTGCCAGCAGCTTACTCGTTGGCTTCTACGAGCAGTACTTC.